This entry concerns a single TCR beta chain. Its cognate antigen is unknown. The data were produced by immunoSEQ multiplex PCR, yet TCRdb's version contains in-frame clones alone and is incomplete. The sample has 150,000 to 200,000 clones; roughly 83% are singletons. This sample is part of a study of cytomegalovirus exposure and HLA in healthy donors. Study-wide results and limits: Cytomegalovirus-associated status was assigned to around 160 TCR beta chains. The tendency of first-cohort TCR clusters to co-occur in the 100 to 150 validation repertoires emerged from a later analysis.

Trimming removed 0 bases from V and 5 bases from J, with 5 bases in between. The CDR3 totals 13 residues. CDR1 is LGHNA and CDR2 is YSLEER in the germline V gene. Sequencing input: PBMCs. The TCR was taken from a man aged 25-45 years in good health and CMV-seropositive. The V and J genes are TRBV4-3 and TRBJ1-5; the D is unclear. In nucleotides, the CDR3 is TGCGCCAGCAGCCAAGAGGCTTATCAGCCCCAGCATTTT. It specifies CASSQEAYQPQHF.